Presented here are 24 T cell receptor beta chains from one specimen sequenced in a study of blood T cell repertoires in COVID-19. Measured with immunoSEQ multiplex PCR; TCRdb has only the in-frame clones, and not every one. The sample lists almost 55,000 clones, 90% seen once, with more than 6.5% in the top ten. Sequenced input: peripheral blood. The origin of the receptors is a woman aged 40 to 55 with active COVID-19.

This rearrangement joins TRBV29-1 to TRBJ2-3; 10 bases are a match to TRBD2. The germline V gene has CDR1 SQVTM and CDR2 ANQGSEA. The CDR3 loop spans 13 amino acids. V lost 4 bases and J lost 4; bases outside the gene matches: 2. The CDR3 reads CSVGTSGADTQYF. Written as DNA, the CDR3 is TGCAGCGTTGGGACTAGCGGTGCAGATACGCAGTATTTT.

CDR3 region: CASPSGVDNDTQYF. The CDR3 bases are TGTGCCAGTCCGAGCGGGGTAGATAACGATACGCAGTATTTT. This chain uses TRBV19 with TRBJ2-3; TRBD2 agrees at 7 bases. The CDR3 consists of 14 residues. Germline trimming cut 8 bases from V and 6 bases from J; bases unmatched to any gene: 11. Germline-derived CDR1 and CDR2 are LNHDA and SQIVND (reference sequence).

J is TRBJ1-4 and V is TRBV6-2 or TRBV6-3, with D hard to call. Trimming took 0 bases from V and 4 from J, leaving 15 bases between them. The germline V gene has CDR1 MNHEY and CDR2 SVGEGT. The CDR3 covers 17 residues. DNA of the CDR3: TGTGCCAGCAGTTACTCGTCCCGGGGTGGAATTAATGAAAAACTGTTTTTT. This sequence encodes CASSYSSRGGINEKLFF.

This chain connects TRBV7-4 to TRBJ1-5; D unclear. The germline V and J ends were trimmed by 5 bases and 2 bases, with 25 bases remaining between them. This CDR3 has 19 residues. Germline V gene lookup returns CDR1 SGHVT and CDR2 SQSDAQ. The CDR3 loop reads CASSVRSPKFLEGNQPQHF. The CDR3 DNA reads as TGTGCCAGCAGCGTCAGGTCCCCAAAGTTTCTGGAGGGCAATCAGCCCCAGCATTTT. Full variable domain (outside the CDR3, taken from reference TRBV7-4 and TRBJ1-5): GAGVSQSPRYKVAKRGRDVALRCDSISGHVTLYWYRQTLGQGSEVLTYSQSDAQRDKSGRPSGRFSAERPERSVSTLKIQRTEQGDSAVYLCASSVRSPKFLEGNQPQHFGDGTRLSIL.

The V gene is TRBV18, the J gene TRBJ1-1, with no clear D. The CDR3 covers 16 residues. Trimming shortened V by 6 bases and J by 3 bases, and 20 bases separated the two germline ends. From germline, CDR1 is KGHSH and CDR2 LQKENI. The DNA for the CDR3 is TGTGCCAGCTCCCCAAATGTCCGACTGTTAGACACTGAAGCTTTCTTT. It is translated as CASSPNVRLLDTEAFF.

The chain uses TRBV11-3 and TRBJ2-7, with 11 positions matching TRBD1. V shed 1 base and J 11 bases; nucleotides not matched to a gene: 10. This CDR3 has 15 residues. Per the germline V gene, CDR1 is SGHNT and CDR2 is YENEEA. The CDR3 protein is CASSLAGQGEAKEYF. The DNA for the CDR3 is TGTGCCAGCAGCTTAGCGGGACAGGGGGAGGCTAAGGAGTACTTC.

This rearrangement joins TRBV6-5 to TRBJ2-3, with D perhaps TRBD2 (6 bases). From germline, CDR1 is MNHEY and CDR2 SVGAGI. With 9 bases removed from V and 2 bases from J, the gap between germline ends came to 15 bases. This CDR3 is built from 14 residues. This CDR3 is CASGGTGNTDTQYF. The DNA of the CDR3 is TGTGCCAGTGGAGGGACGGGGAACACAGATACGCAGTATTTT.

This chain connects TRBV7-8 to TRBJ1-5; 8 nucleotides line up with TRBD1. The CDR3 length is 15 residues. The ends lost 6 bases at V and 4 bases at J; junction bases unmatched: 8. The germline V gene encodes CDR1 SGHVS and CDR2 FQNEAQ. The CDR3 region is CASSQAGGINQPQHF. CDR3 coding DNA: TGTGCCAGCAGTCAAGCAGGGGGCATAAATCAGCCCCAGCATTTT.

The genes are TRBV3-1 (or the pseudogene TRBV3-2) and TRBJ1-3, with 8 nucleotides matching TRBD1. The CDR3 spans 15 residues. With 1 base clipped from V and 4 bases from J, the junction kept 3 bases outside the gene matches. The germline V gene has CDR1 LGHDT and CDR2 YNNKEL (reference sequence). CDR3 coding DNA: TGTGCCAGCAGCCAAGCCAGGGGGCCGGGAAACACCATATATTTT. It is translated as CASSQARGPGNTIYF.

V is TRBV5-1 and J is TRBJ1-3, with a possible D match to TRBD1 (6 bases). V gave up 3 bases and J gave up 0 bases, with 22 bases separating them. CDR1 and CDR2 (germline): SGHRS, YFSETQ. CDR3 length equals 19 residues. The CDR3: CASSSVSGQSRNSGNTIYF. CDR3 DNA sequence: TGCGCCAGCAGCTCGGTATCAGGACAGAGCCGAAACTCTGGAAACACCATATATTTT.

V gene TRBV2 combines with J gene TRBJ2-6; 8 bases are a match to TRBD1. V shed 11 bases and J 1 base; nucleotides not matched to a gene: 7. Germline loops: CDR1 SNHLY, CDR2 FYNNEI. This CDR3 spans 15 amino acids. CDR3 sequence reads: CAGGQVLSGANVLTF. In DNA, the CDR3 is TGTGCCGGGGGACAGGTCCTATCTGGGGCCAACGTCCTGACTTTC. Based on the CDR3 plus reference TRBV2 and TRBJ2-6, the full variable domain is EPEVTQTPSHQVTQMGQEVILRCVPISNHLYFYWYRQILGQKVEFLVSFYNNEISEKSEIFDDQFSVERPDGSNFTLKIRSTKLEDSAMYFCAGGQVLSGANVLTFGAGSRLTVL.

This clone was recorded once. V and J are TRBV6-5 and TRBJ1-5; D is possibly TRBD1 (5 bases). Between the trimmed V and J ends, which lost 0 bases and 6 bases, there was a span of 9 bases. From germline, CDR1 is MNHEY and CDR2 SVGAGI. The CDR3 runs to 14 residues. As DNA, the CDR3 is TGTGCCAGCAGTTACTCGGGGGGTGGTCAGCCCCAGCATTTT. Its translation: CASSYSGGGQPQHF.

The CDR3 protein is CASTEYGLGGNEKLFF. CDR3 nucleotide sequence: TGTGCCAGTACCGAATATGGGCTGGGGGGTAATGAAAAACTGTTTTTT. The rearrangement uses TRBV19 and TRBJ1-4; tentatively, D is TRBD1 (5 bases). This CDR3 is 16 amino acids long. Germline V lookup: CDR1 LNHDA, CDR2 SQIVND (reference sequence). The V gene lost 7 bases and the J gene lost 4 bases, with 19 bases spanning the gap.

J is TRBJ1-4 and V is TRBV6-5; no firm D call. Germline-derived CDR1 and CDR2 are MNHEY and SVGAGI. Trimming pared 5 bases from V and 3 bases from J, leaving 10 bases between. The CDR3 has 14 residues. The CDR3 DNA reads as TGTGCCAGCAGTAGGAGGGAGGCTAATGAAAAACTGTTTTTT. This gives the protein CASSRREANEKLFF.

V and J are TRBV11-3 and TRBJ2-2, with 10 positions matching TRBD2. The CDR3 spans 16 residues. The V gene's germline CDR1 is SGHNT and CDR2 YENEEA. Losses at the gene ends were 3 bases for V and 4 bases for J; bases not matched to a gene: 5. The CDR3: CASSLTSGWITGELFF. The CDR3 nucleotides read TGTGCCAGCAGCTTGACTAGCGGGTGGATCACCGGGGAGCTGTTTTTT.

CDR3 nucleotide sequence: TGTGCCAGCAGGGACGGGAGAGGGGGCAAGGATGAAAAACTGTTTTTT. This gives the protein CASRDGRGGKDEKLFF. This rearrangement joins TRBV2 to TRBJ1-4; 7 bases align to TRBD1. The trim removed 6 bases at V and 6 bases at J, leaving 13 bases unmatched. The germline CDR1 and CDR2 sequences are SNHLY and FYNNEI. The CDR3 contains 16 residues.

This clone was seen only once. The chain combines TRBV27 with TRBJ2-7; 9 nucleotides match TRBD1. Looked up from germline, CDR1 is MNHEY and CDR2 is SMNVEV (reference sequence). V dropped 4 bases and J dropped 1; count of bases not matched to a gene: 5. The CDR3 runs 15 residues. As DNA, the CDR3 is TGTGCCAGCAGTTCGCGGGGACAGGGTTCCTACGAGCAGTACTTC. This gives the protein CASSSRGQGSYEQYF.

The V gene is TRBV5-1, the J gene TRBJ1-2, with D unclear. V was trimmed by 3 bases and J by 8 bases, leaving 17 bases between them. Germline CDR1 reads SGHRS; CDR2 reads YFSETQ. There are 14 residues in the CDR3. CDR3 residues: CASSSPGRVSGYTF. The CDR3 DNA reads as TGCGCCAGCAGCTCGCCCGGGAGGGTGTCGGGCTACACCTTC. The whole variable domain, filled in from reference TRBV5-1 and TRBJ1-2, reads KAGVTQTPRYLIKTRGQQVTLSCSPISGHRSVSWYQQTPGQGLQFLFEYFSETQRNKGNFPGRFSGRQFSNSRSEMNVSTLELGDSALYLCASSSPGRVSGYTFGSGTRLTVV.

V and J are TRBV5-6 and TRBJ1-2; D is unclear. CDR1 is SGHDT, CDR2 YYEEEE, per germline. Trimming removed 2 bases at V and 0 bases at J, with 11 bases between. The CDR3 totals 15 residues. CDR3 coding DNA: TGTGCCAGCAGCTTCCGTGGTGCAGCTAACTATGGCTACACCTTC. Translated, it gives CASSFRGAANYGYTF. Based on the CDR3 plus reference TRBV5-6 and TRBJ1-2, the full variable domain is DAGVTQSPTHLIKTRGQQVTLRCSPKSGHDTVSWYQQALGQGPQFIFQYYEEEERQRGNFPDRFSGHQFPNYSSELNVNALLLGDSALYLCASSFRGAANYGYTFGSGTRLTVV.

The V gene is TRBV11-2, the J gene TRBJ2-3, with 9 bases lining up with TRBD2. V shed 5 bases and J 0 bases; nucleotides not matched to a gene: 12. Germline-derived CDR1 and CDR2 are SGHAT and FQNNGV. The CDR3 length is 18 residues. The CDR3 DNA follows: TGTGCCAGCAGCCTGAAGCGGGGGGCGATCTCTAGCACAGATACGCAGTATTTT. Protein sequence: CASSLKRGAISSTDTQYF.

This clone was detected only once. The chain has TRBV12-2 and TRBJ2-1; the table names TRBD1, a call not compared with the DNA. TRBV12-2 is reported as a pseudogene. The CDR3 is made up of 19 amino acids. In nucleotides, the CDR3 is TGTGCAAGTCGCCCGAACAACCGGGGAAGGGGGACCCTCTACAATGAGCAGTTCTTC. Amino acids: CASRPNNRGRGTLYNEQFF.

In its sample, this clone was seen once. The chain carries TRBV15 and TRBJ2-7; 13 bases map to TRBD2. The CDR3 has 13 residues. Germline V gives CDR1 LNHNV, CDR2 YYDKDF (reference sequence). The V and J ends lost 3 bases and 9 bases, in that order; junction bases with no gene match: 2. This chain's CDR3 is CATSRGLAGMQYF. The DNA of the CDR3 is TGTGCCACCAGCAGGGGACTAGCGGGGATGCAGTACTTC.

V usage is TRBV7-3 and J usage is TRBJ2-3, with TRBD2 identical over 11 bases. This CDR3 comprises 15 residues. The trim removed 4 bases at V and 2 bases at J, leaving 2 bases unmatched. Germline CDR1 is SGHTA and CDR2 is FQGTGA. The CDR3 loop reads CASSSTSGITDTQYF. In nucleotides, the CDR3 is TGTGCCAGCAGCTCGACTAGCGGGATCACAGATACGCAGTATTTT.

This chain links TRBV10-3 with TRBJ1-1; 11 bases match TRBD1. The CDR3 spans 16 residues. J gave up 5 bases and V 4 bases, and 9 bases lay outside the gene matches. The germline V gene encodes CDR1 ENHRY and CDR2 SYGVKD. The DNA for the CDR3 is TGTGCCATCAGTGGGCTGGACAGGGGGCGGGATACTGAAGCTTTCTTT. Translated: CAISGLDRGRDTEAFF.